Listed below are T cell receptor beta chains from one sample, sequenced in a study of sequential checkpoint blockade in melanoma. Sequenced by immunoSEQ multiplex PCR; TCRdb stores in-frame clones only, minus some. The sample has approximately 34,000 clones; 84% are singletons. The input for sequencing was CD8+ T cells sorted from blood (inferred from file names), taken from a patient given nivolumab and ipilimumab in sequence. These receptor sequences come from a human donor with melanoma. CDR3s include the opening cysteine and the closing phenylalanine or tryptophan. D genes are given only for firm matches. Rows give clone size only sometimes, using once, few, many, or a class for an expanded clone.

j_gene	abundance	v_gene	d_gene	CDR3nt	CDR3aa
TRBJ2-1	-	TRBV2	-	TGTGCCAGCAGTGAGGCAGGTTACAATGAGCAGTTCTTC	CASSEAGYNEQFF
TRBJ2-7	-	TRBV28	TRBD2	TGTGCCAGCAGTTTCCGCGGGACTACATCCTACGAGCAGTACTTC	CASSFRGTTSYEQYF
TRBJ2-3	-	TRBV5-4	TRBD1	TGTGCCAGCAGCTCAACAGGGGGAACAGATACGCAGTATTTT	CASSSTGGTDTQYF
TRBJ1-5	-	TRBV28	-	TGTGCCAGCAGTTTATCCAGGGCAAGCAATCAGCCCCAGCATTTT	CASSLSRASNQPQHF
TRBJ2-7	-	TRBV28	TRBD2	TGTGCCAGCACCGGGACTAGCGGAGACTACGAGCAGTACTTC	CASTGTSGDYEQYF
TRBJ2-2	-	TRBV10-3	TRBD1	TGTGCCATCAGTGGGTGGGACAGGGTGAGCACCGGGGAGCTGTTTTTT	CAISGWDRVSTGELFF
TRBJ2-7	few	TRBV28	TRBD1	TGTGCCAGCAGTTTCCTCCAGGGGGCTGTCGACGAGCAGTACTTC	CASSFLQGAVDEQYF
TRBJ2-7	-	TRBV6-5	-	TGTGCCAGCAGTTACTCTCAGGGCCACGAGCAGTACTTC	CASSYSQGHEQYF
TRBJ1-1	-	TRBV27	-	TGTGCCAGCAGTGAGGGAGGACACCTGAACACTGAAGCTTTCTTT	CASSEGGHLNTEAFF
TRBJ2-6	-	TRBV7-8	TRBD2	TGTGCCAGCAGCTTCGGACTAGCGGGGATGGTCTCTGGGGCCAACGTCCTGACTTTC	CASSFGLAGMVSGANVLTF
TRBJ1-1	-	TRBV20-1	-	TGCAGTGCTAGGTGGAGTGAAGCTTTCTTT	CSARWSEAFF
TRBJ2-3	-	TRBV30	TRBD2	TGTGCCTGGAGTCCGGGACTAGGGACAGATACGCAGTATTTT	CAWSPGLGTDTQYF
TRBJ2-1	-	TRBV29-1	-	TGCAGCCACCAGGGGGGCTTGCTCAATGAGCAGTTCTTC	CSHQGGLLNEQFF
TRBJ2-1	medium-sized	TRBV6-4	-	TGTGCCAGCAGTAGACTGGAGTCCGATGAGCAGTTCTTC	CASSRLESDEQFF
TRBJ2-7	once	TRBV7-6	TRBD2	TGTGCCAGCAGCGAATTAGCGGGGGCCTTCTACGAGCAGTACTTC	CASSELAGAFYEQYF
TRBJ2-5	-	TRBV5-1	TRBD1	TGCGCCAGCAGCCCGTGGGACAGGGCAGAGACCCAGTACTTC	CASSPWDRAETQYF
TRBJ1-3	-	TRBV13	-	TGTGCCAGCAGCTCGGAACTGGAGGGAAACACCATATATTTT	CASSSELEGNTIYF
TRBJ1-1	-	TRBV5-6	TRBD1	TGTGCCAGCAGCTTGCCTGGACAGGTCGGGGACACTGAAGCTTTCTTT	CASSLPGQVGDTEAFF
TRBJ2-7	once	TRBV5-6	-	TGTGCCAGCAGCTTGACTCACAGGGTGGACGAGCAGTACTTC	CASSLTHRVDEQYF
TRBJ2-3	once	TRBV6-4	-	TGTGCCACCGGACGGGGGGCCGGCACAGATACGCAGTATTTT	CATGRGAGTDTQYF
TRBJ2-7	few	TRBV27	TRBD2	TGTGCCAGCAGTTCCTGGACTAGCGGGACTAACGAGCAGTACTTC	CASSSWTSGTNEQYF
TRBJ1-5	-	TRBV28	TRBD1	TGTGCCAGCAGTTTATGGGAGGGGGCGCGCAATCAGCCCCAGCATTTT	CASSLWEGARNQPQHF
TRBJ1-5	-	TRBV19	-	TGTGCCAGTAGTACCTGGACTGCTCAGCCCCAGCATTTT	CASSTWTAQPQHF
TRBJ2-5	-	TRBV6-6	-	TGTGCCAGCAGTCCCGAGGGAAAAGAGACCCAGTACTTC	CASSPEGKETQYF
TRBJ2-7	-	TRBV19	-	TGTGCCAGTAGTGCTCCGTGGCAGGGGACCTACGAGCAGTACTTC	CASSAPWQGTYEQYF
TRBJ2-1	-	TRBV27	TRBD2	TGTGCCAGCAGTTTTAGCGGGGGCATCAATGAGCAGTTCTTC	CASSFSGGINEQFF
TRBJ1-1	-	TRBV16	TRBD1	TGTGCCAGCAGCCAAACCGGGACAGGGGGTTGGACTGAAGCTTTCTTT	CASSQTGTGGWTEAFF
TRBJ2-1	-	TRBV27	TRBD2	TGTGCCAGCAGTTTATCTTTAGCGGGACTGGGGAATGAGCAGTTCTTC	CASSLSLAGLGNEQFF
TRBJ2-7	-	TRBV5-6	-	TGTGCCAGCAGCATTCTAGGTTACGAGCAGTACTTC	CASSILGYEQYF
TRBJ2-1	-	TRBV6-4	-	TGTGCCAGCAGTGACGGGTTCATGATTGATGGAGCCTACAATGAGCAGTTCTTC	CASSDGFMIDGAYNEQFF
TRBJ2-1	few	TRBV29-1	TRBD1	TGCAGCGTTATTATTCTGGACAGGGGGCATATTCCCAATGAGCAGTTCTTC	CSVIILDRGHIPNEQFF
TRBJ2-1	-	TRBV29-1	-	TGCAGCGTTGTCGACAATGAGCAGTTCTTC	CSVVDNEQFF
TRBJ1-1	few	TRBV4-1	TRBD1	TGCGCCAGCAGCCTTCTGGGACAGGGGTGGATGAACACTGAAGCTTTCTTT	CASSLLGQGWMNTEAFF
TRBJ1-1	-	TRBV11-3	-	TGTGCCAGCAGCCGGTATAACACTGAAGCTTTCTTT	CASSRYNTEAFF
TRBJ2-7	-	TRBV29-1	TRBD1	TGCAGCGTCCCAGTCGGGACAGGGGCCCACGAGCAGTACTTC	CSVPVGTGAHEQYF
TRBJ2-3	-	TRBV7-9	-	TGTGCCAGCAGCCCCGGTATGATGGTTAGCACAGATACGCAGTATTTT	CASSPGMMVSTDTQYF
TRBJ1-5	-	TRBV9	-	TGTGCCAGCAGCGTAGGCACGGGCAATCAGCCCCAGCATTTT	CASSVGTGNQPQHF
TRBJ1-6	-	TRBV5-8	-	TGTGCCAGCAGCCAAGGGGGGGGCTATTCACCCCTCCACTTT	CASSQGGGYSPLHF
TRBJ2-6	-	TRBV9	TRBD1	TGTGCCAGCAGCCCCAGGACAGGGAACCCCTCTGGGGCCAACGTCCTGACTTTC	CASSPRTGNPSGANVLTF
TRBJ2-7	-	TRBV13	-	TGTGCCAGCAGCCTAACTAGCAACGAGCAGTACTTC	CASSLTSNEQYF
TRBJ2-2	-	TRBV19	-	TGTGCCAGTCGGGACTTACTGAACACCGGGGAGCTGTTTTTT	CASRDLLNTGELFF
TRBJ2-4	few	TRBV5-1	-	TGCGCCAGCAGCGCAGGGTCCCTAGCCAAAAACATTCAGTACTTC	CASSAGSLAKNIQYF
TRBJ2-1	-	TRBV6-4	TRBD2	TGTGCCAGCAGTGACTCTAGCGGGAGTCACAATGAGCAGTTCTTC	CASSDSSGSHNEQFF
TRBJ2-1	-	TRBV7-9	TRBD2	TGTGCCAGCAGCCCGCCCACGGGACTAGGACACAATGAGCAGTTCTTC	CASSPPTGLGHNEQFF
TRBJ2-5	-	TRBV5-4	TRBD2	TGTGCCAGCAGCTTGGGCGGGGGGGCCGAAGAGACCCAGTACTTC	CASSLGGGAEETQYF
TRBJ1-1	-	TRBV7-9	-	TGTGCCAGCAGCTCTTCCCGCGGCGGGGATTCTAACACTGAAGCTTTCTTT	CASSSSRGGDSNTEAFF
TRBJ2-7	-	TRBV28	-	TGTGCCAGCTTGGCCCACAGGGATTACGAGCAGTACTTC	CASLAHRDYEQYF
TRBJ2-5	-	TRBV7-9	TRBD1	TGTGCCAGCAGCAATTACAGGGGGCCCTACCAAGAGACCCAGTACTTC	CASSNYRGPYQETQYF
TRBJ2-2	-	TRBV28	-	TGTGCCAGCAGTTTGGTGGCCTTAAACACCGGGGAGCTGTTTTTT	CASSLVALNTGELFF
TRBJ2-7	-	TRBV28	TRBD2	TGTGCCAGCAGTTTATCCGGGACTAACAACGAGCAGTACTTC	CASSLSGTNNEQYF
TRBJ2-1	-	TRBV7-6	-	TGTGCCAGCAGCTTAGTAGAGGCCACGAGCTCCTACAATGAGCAGTTCTTC	CASSLVEATSSYNEQFF
TRBJ2-5	-	TRBV19	-	TGTGCCAGTAGTATAGGGGCAGTGCAAGAGACCCAGTACTTC	CASSIGAVQETQYF
TRBJ2-3	-	TRBV27	-	TGTGCCAGCAGTTTATCGTCAGTGGTGGATACGCAGTATTTT	CASSLSSVVDTQYF
TRBJ2-7	-	TRBV5-4	TRBD2	TGTGCCAGCAGCTTGCGCTCACTAGCGGGAGGGCCCGCCTACGAGCAGTACTTC	CASSLRSLAGGPAYEQYF
TRBJ2-7	-	TRBV27	TRBD2	TGTGCCAGCAGTTCGGGACTAGCAGGCTACGAGCAGTACTTC	CASSSGLAGYEQYF